The sample holds a few counts of the clone carrying this T cell receptor (beta chain). As yet, its antigen is unknown. In the original processing: Across clinicopathological groups, CDR3 differences served as the basis for building a distant-metastasis classifier for papillary thyroid cancer. TCRdb re-clonotyped the PCR reads through MiXCR. The V and J calls shown here were made by TCRdb, not taken from the authors' results. The sample contains approximately 17,000 clones, roughly 27% of which appear only once. This specimen comes from a study of metastatic and nonmetastatic thyroid tumors. Overall study results and limits: Benign nodules were reported to have significantly lower TCR beta diversity than malignant thyroid tumors, in blood and tumor.

None of the patients had undergone any treatment ahead of thyroid surgery. This CDR3 is built from 18 residues. The V segment lost 2 bases and the J segment 0 bases; nucleotides outside the gene matches: 9. Germline CDR1 and CDR2: MNHNS and SASEGT. The source of this sequence is a female donor with papillary thyroid cancer or a benign thyroid nodule (not recorded which). Some clones in this sample may be carry-over from other donors' samples. The sample was adjacent normal tissue. The chain links TRBV6-1 to TRBJ2-7, with 11 bases matching TRBD2. CDR3 nucleotide sequence: TGTGCCAGCAGTGAATCCACGACTAGCGGGATGCTCTCCTACGAGCAGTACTTC. Amino acids: CASSESTTSGMLSYEQYF.